This T cell receptor (beta chain) was obtained from a study of radiotherapy plus CTLA-4 blockade in lung cancer. The study, taken as a whole, reports: After radiotherapy and ipilimumab, tumor-derived clones expanded in peripheral blood.

After removal of 2 bases from V and 3 bases from J, the junction contained 7 bases not matched to a gene. CDR3 length: 17 amino acids. The germline V gene has CDR1 LNHNV and CDR2 YYDKDF (reference sequence). Focal radiation with ipilimumab CTLA-4 blockade was given to patients with chemo-refractory metastatic non-small-cell lung cancer. Comment on this clone: Its antigen remains unidentified.

This table comes from immunoSEQ multiplex PCR, and its TCRdb copy is limited to in-frame clones, with some not included. The data show 45,000 to 55,000 clones, 82% seen once. The sample consisted of peripheral blood, taken from a patient treated with radiotherapy plus ipilimumab. This TCR derives from a human donor with non-small cell lung cancer who had stable disease on radiotherapy plus ipilimumab. This chain connects TRBV15 to TRBJ2-1; 10 nucleotides agree with TRBD2. The CDR3 sequence is CATSRLGRTSGYNEQFF. CDR3 sequence (DNA): TGTGCCACCAGCAGACTTGGACGGACTAGCGGCTACAATGAGCAGTTCTTC.